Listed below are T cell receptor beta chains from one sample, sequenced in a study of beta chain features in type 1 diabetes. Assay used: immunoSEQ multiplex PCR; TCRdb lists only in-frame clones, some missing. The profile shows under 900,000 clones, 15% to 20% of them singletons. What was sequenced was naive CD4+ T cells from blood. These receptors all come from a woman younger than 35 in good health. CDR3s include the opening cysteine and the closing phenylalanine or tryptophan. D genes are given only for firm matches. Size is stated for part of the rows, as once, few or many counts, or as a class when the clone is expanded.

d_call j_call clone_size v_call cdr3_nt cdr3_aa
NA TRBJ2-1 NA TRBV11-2 TGTGCCAGCAGCTTAGATCCCCGAGGGACGATTAGCGCCCGTCGGGTCTTC CASSLDPRGTISARRVF
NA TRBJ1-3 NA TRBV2 TGTGCCAGCACCCCGGGGGAAAGAAACACCATATATTTT CASTPGERNTIYF
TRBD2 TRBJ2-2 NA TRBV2 TGTGCCAGCAGTGAACTAGCGGGAGTTTACACCGGGGAGCTGTTTTTT CASSELAGVYTGELFF
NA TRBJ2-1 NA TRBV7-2 TGTGCCAGCAGCTTAGTGGGGACCACCTACGATGAGCAGTTCTTC CASSLVGTTYDEQFF
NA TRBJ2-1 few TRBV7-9 TGTGCCAGCAGCTTACAAAACTCCTACAATGAGCAGTTCTTC CASSLQNSYNEQFF
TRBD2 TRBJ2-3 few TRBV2 TGTGCCAGCAGAGCGACGGGACTAGCTCCCGATACGCAGTATTTT CASRATGLAPDTQYF
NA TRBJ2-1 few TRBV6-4 TGTGCCAGCAGCCCTTCGGGATCCTACAATGAGCAGTTCTTC CASSPSGSYNEQFF
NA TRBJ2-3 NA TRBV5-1 TGCGCCAGCAGCTTTAACACAGATACGCAGTATTTT CASSFNTDTQYF
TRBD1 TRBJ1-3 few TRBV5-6 TGTGCCAGCAGCCGACCTGACAGGGGGAACTCTGGAAACACCATATATTTT CASSRPDRGNSGNTIYF
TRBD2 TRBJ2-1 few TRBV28 TGTGCCAGCAGTCCCAGCGGGAGCTCCTACAATGAGCAGTTCTTC CASSPSGSSYNEQFF
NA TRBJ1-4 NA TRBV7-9 TGTGCCAGCAGCTTGGGGTTTGGCGAAAAACTGTTTTTT CASSLGFGEKLFF
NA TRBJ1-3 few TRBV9 TGTGCCAGCAGCGTAGCTAACAGGGCGCAACACTCTGGAAACACCATATATTTT CASSVANRAQHSGNTIYF
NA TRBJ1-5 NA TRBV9 TGTGCCAGCAGCGTAGACAGCCAACCGGATCAGCCCCAGCATTTT CASSVDSQPDQPQHF
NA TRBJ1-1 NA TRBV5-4 TGTGCCAGCAGCTTGCCGACAGGTGAAGCTTTCTTT CASSLPTGEAFF
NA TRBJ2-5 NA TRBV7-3 TGTGCCAGCAGCTTAACGCAGGGAAGGACCCAGTACTTC CASSLTQGRTQYF
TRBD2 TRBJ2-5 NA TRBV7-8 TGTGCCAGCAGCTTCCGGTGGTGGACTAGCGGAGAGACCCAGTACTTC CASSFRWWTSGETQYF
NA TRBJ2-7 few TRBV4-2 TGTGCCAGCAGCCAAGAACCCCACCTAACTGCGGAGCAGTACTTC CASSQEPHLTAEQYF
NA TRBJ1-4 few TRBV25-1 TGTGCCAGCAGTGAGGGGGCTTCTAATGAAAAACTGTTTTTT CASSEGASNEKLFF
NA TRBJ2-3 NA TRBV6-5 TGTGCCAGCAGTTCGCCACTGGTGGATACGCAGTATTTT CASSSPLVDTQYF
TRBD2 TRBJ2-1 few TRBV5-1 TGCGCCAGCCTTCGGGTAGCGGGAGGGCATGAGCAGTTCTTC CASLRVAGGHEQFF
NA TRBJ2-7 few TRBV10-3 TGTGCCACCGTTCAGGGGCTAGCCTACGAGCAGTACTTC CATVQGLAYEQYF
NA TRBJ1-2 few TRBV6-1 TGTGCCAGCAGTGAGCACAGGAACATAGTGGATGGCTACACCTTC CASSEHRNIVDGYTF
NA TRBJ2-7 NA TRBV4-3 TGCGCCAGCAGCCCGGGAGTTCCCTACGAGCAGTACTTC CASSPGVPYEQYF
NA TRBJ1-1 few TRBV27 TGTGCCAGCAGTTTTTTGGGGTTTATTGGTGAAGCTTTCTTT CASSFLGFIGEAFF
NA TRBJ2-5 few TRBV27 TGTGCCAGCAGTTTAGGATCGACCTTATCAATGCCCGGGGAGACCCAGTACTTC CASSLGSTLSMPGETQYF
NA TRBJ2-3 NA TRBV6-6 TGTGCCAGCAGGGGATACACAGATACGCAGTATTTT CASRGYTDTQYF
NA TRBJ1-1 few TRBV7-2 TGTGCCAGCAGCTTAGCTCTTGGGATCACTGAAGCTTTCTTT CASSLALGITEAFF
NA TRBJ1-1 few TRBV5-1 TGCGCCAGCAGCTTGGAGGGACCGGACAACACTGAAGCTTTCTTT CASSLEGPDNTEAFF
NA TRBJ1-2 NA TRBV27 TGTGCCAGCAGTTCCACGACCACCGGGACAAGAAATGGCTACACCTTC CASSSTTTGTRNGYTF
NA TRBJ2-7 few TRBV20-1 TGCAGTGCTAGCGTTCGCTACGAGCAGTACTTC CSASVRYEQYF
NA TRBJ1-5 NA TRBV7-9 TGTGCCAGCAGCTTAGCCGGGGATCAGCCCCAGCATTTT CASSLAGDQPQHF
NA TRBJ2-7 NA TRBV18 TGTGCCAGCTCAATCCGGGACGGAGCCTCCTACGAGCAGTACTTC CASSIRDGASYEQYF
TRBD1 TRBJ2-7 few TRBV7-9 TGTGCCAGCAAAGGGACAGGAACCTACGAGCAGTACTTC CASKGTGTYEQYF
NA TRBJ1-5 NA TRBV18 TGTGCCAGCTCACCAGGGTCAGAGAGCAATCAGCCCCAGCATTTT CASSPGSESNQPQHF
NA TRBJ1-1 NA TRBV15 TGTGCCACCAGCAGAGATGTAAACACTGAAGCTTTCTTT CATSRDVNTEAFF
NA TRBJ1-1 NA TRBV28 TGTGCCACCAAAAGCCCCGGACTGCTGGGGACTGAAGCTTTCTTT CATKSPGLLGTEAFF
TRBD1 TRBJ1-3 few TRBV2 TGTGCCAGCGGGGACGGGACAGGGGGCTTTGGAAACACCATATATTTT CASGDGTGGFGNTIYF
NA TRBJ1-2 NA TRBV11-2 TGTGCCAGCAGCTTAGACCGGGTGAGGGGCTACACCTTC CASSLDRVRGYTF
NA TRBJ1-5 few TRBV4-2 TGTGCCAGCAGCCAAGATAGGGGGGGCCGGAGCAATCAGCCCCAGCATTTT CASSQDRGGRSNQPQHF
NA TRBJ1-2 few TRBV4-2 TGTGCCAGCAGCTTGGTTTCTCGTAACTATGGCTACACCTTC CASSLVSRNYGYTF
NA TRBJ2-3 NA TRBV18 TGTGCCAGCTCACCACCTAGCGGAGGCACAGATACGCAGTATTTT CASSPPSGGTDTQYF
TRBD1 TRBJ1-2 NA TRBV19 TGTGCCAGCAGGACGGGACAGAGCAACTATGGCTACACCTTC CASRTGQSNYGYTF
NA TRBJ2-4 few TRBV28 TGTGCCAGCAGTTCAACGGGTCTAGCCAAAAACATTCAGTACTTC CASSSTGLAKNIQYF
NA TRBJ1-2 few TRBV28 TGTGCCAGCACAATAGCGAACTATGGCTACACCTTC CASTIANYGYTF
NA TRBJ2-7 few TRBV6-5 TGTGCCAGCATGCCTACAGGACGAAACTACGAGCAGTACTTC CASMPTGRNYEQYF
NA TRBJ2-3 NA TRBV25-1 TGTGCCAGCAGGTCGTCCTTGGGAGCAAGCACAGATACGCAGTATTTT CASRSSLGASTDTQYF
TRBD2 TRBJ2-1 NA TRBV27 TGTGCCAGCAGTTTGGGGACTAGCGGGGACAATGAGCAGTTCTTC CASSLGTSGDNEQFF
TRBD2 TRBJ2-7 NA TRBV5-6 TGTGCCAGCAGCTTGGGAGCGGGGTCCTACGAGCAGTACTTC CASSLGAGSYEQYF
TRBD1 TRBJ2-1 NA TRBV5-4 TGTGCCAGCAGCCGGGACAGTTCCTACAATGAGCAGTTCTTC CASSRDSSYNEQFF
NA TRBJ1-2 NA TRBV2 TGTGCCAGCAGTGTCGGAGAGGGGGACTATGGCTACACCTTC CASSVGEGDYGYTF
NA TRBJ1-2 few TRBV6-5 TGTGCCAGCAGTTCCAGAACGACTAACTATGGCTACACCTTC CASSSRTTNYGYTF
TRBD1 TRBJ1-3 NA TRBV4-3 TGCGCCAGCAGCGAATACAGGGGGCTGATTGGAAACACCATATATTTT CASSEYRGLIGNTIYF
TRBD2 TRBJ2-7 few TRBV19 TGTGCCAGTAGACCCTCTCCAGCGGGAATCTACGAGCAGTACTTC CASRPSPAGIYEQYF
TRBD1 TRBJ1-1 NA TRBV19 TGTGCCAGTAGTTCTCAACAGGGGAGCACTGAAGCTTTCTTT CASSSQQGSTEAFF
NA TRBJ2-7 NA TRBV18 TGTGCCAGCTCCCCAGGGCAAACTTCCTACGAGCAGTACTTC CASSPGQTSYEQYF
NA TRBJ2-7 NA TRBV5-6 TGTGCCAGCAGCTTGCGTGGGGCAAGACAACGGCAGTACTTC CASSLRGARQRQYF
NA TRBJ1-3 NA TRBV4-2 TGTGCCAGCAGCCACGATAGATCTGGAAACACCATATATTTT CASSHDRSGNTIYF